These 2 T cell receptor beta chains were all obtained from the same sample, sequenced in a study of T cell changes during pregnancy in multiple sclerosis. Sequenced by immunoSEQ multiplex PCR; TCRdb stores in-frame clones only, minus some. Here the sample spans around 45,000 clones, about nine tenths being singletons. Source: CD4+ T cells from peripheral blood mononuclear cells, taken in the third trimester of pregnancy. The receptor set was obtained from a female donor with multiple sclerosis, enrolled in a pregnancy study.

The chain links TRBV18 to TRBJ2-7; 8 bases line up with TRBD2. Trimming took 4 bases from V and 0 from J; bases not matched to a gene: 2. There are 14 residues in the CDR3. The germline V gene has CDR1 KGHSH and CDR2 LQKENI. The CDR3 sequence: CASSLAGYSYEQYF. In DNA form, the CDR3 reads TGTGCCAGCTCACTAGCGGGATACTCCTACGAGCAGTACTTC. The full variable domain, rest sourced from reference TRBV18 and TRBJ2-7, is NAGVMQNPRHLVRRRGQEARLRCSPMKGHSHVYWYRQLPEEGLKFMVYLQKENIIDESGMPKERFSAEFPKEGPSILRIQQVVRGDSAAYFCASSLAGYSYEQYFGPGTRLTVT.

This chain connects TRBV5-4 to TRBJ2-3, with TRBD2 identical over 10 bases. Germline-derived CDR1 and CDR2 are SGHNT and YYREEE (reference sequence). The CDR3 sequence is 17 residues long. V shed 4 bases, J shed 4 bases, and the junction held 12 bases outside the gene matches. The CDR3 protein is CASSPVPSGSIPDTQYF. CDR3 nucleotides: TGTGCCAGCAGCCCGGTACCTAGCGGGAGTATCCCAGATACGCAGTATTTT.